The text below deals with one T cell receptor (beta chain). The antigen remains undetermined. This record comes from a study of monozygotic twins with inflammatory bowel disease. Overall study results and limits: Among twins, concordant and discordant pairs did not differ in repertoire similarity, possibly from limited power.

Blood samples measuring 2 to 2.5 ml were taken per donor. This CDR3 comprises 13 residues. Germline CDR1 MNHNY, CDR2 SVGAGI (reference sequence). TCRdb re-called the 5' RACE reads and shows each CDR3 protein once, DNA omitted. The sample totals some 330,000 distinct CDR3 sequences. The TCR was taken from a human donor with ulcerative colitis or Crohn's disease, or a healthy co-twin of an affected twin (not recorded which). The V and J genes are TRBV6-6 and TRBJ1-3; TCRdb gives TRBD1 as the D gene, but with no DNA this cannot be confirmed. Sequenced sample: blood. CDR3 residues: CASSGDRVGDMGF.